Listed here are 5 T cell receptor beta chains from one sample, sequenced in a study of blood T cell repertoires in COVID-19. This table comes from immunoSEQ multiplex PCR, and its TCRdb copy is limited to in-frame clones, with some not included. The sample shows roughly 240,000 clones, roughly 85% of them seen only once. Input material: PBMCs or T cells enriched from blood (not recorded which). These receptors were obtained from a woman aged 45-59 years with acute COVID-19.

Only one count was recorded for this clone. This chain connects TRBV14 to TRBJ2-5; 8 nucleotides match TRBD2. The germline V gene has CDR1 SGHDN and CDR2 FVKESK. The trim removed 5 bases at V and 7 bases at J, leaving 9 bases unmatched. This CDR3 region has 14 residues. The DNA of the CDR3 is TGTGCCAGCAGCACTCACCAGGGGACTAGGACCCAGTACTTC. Its translation is CASSTHQGTRTQYF.

The chain combines TRBV7-9 with TRBJ2-2, with a tentative D call TRBD2 (6 bases). Germline V lookup: CDR1 SEHNR, CDR2 FQNEAQ (reference sequence). The CDR3 covers 17 residues. Deletions cut 4 bases from V and 5 bases from J, with 20 bases between. This CDR3 is CASSSLIGGKMTGELFF. The CDR3 bases are TGTGCCAGCAGCTCCCTCATTGGGGGGAAGATGACCGGGGAGCTGTTTTTT.

The rearrangement uses TRBV3-1 (or the pseudogene TRBV3-2) and TRBJ1-2, with 7 bases aligning to TRBD1. The trim removed 1 base at V and 3 bases at J, leaving 2 bases unmatched. This CDR3 region has 14 residues. Germline V CDR1 and CDR2: LGHDT, YNNKEL (reference sequence). The CDR3 loop is CASSQGTGDYGYTF. CDR3 sequence (DNA): TGTGCCAGCAGCCAAGGAACAGGGGACTATGGCTACACCTTC.

V and J are TRBV3-1 (or the pseudogene TRBV3-2) and TRBJ2-7; D remains ambiguous. This CDR3 is 15 amino acids long. Trimming removed 1 base from V and 1 base from J, with 11 bases in between. From germline, CDR1 is LGHDT and CDR2 YNNKEL (reference sequence). The CDR3 loop reads CASSQVGYRSYEQYF. DNA for the CDR3: TGTGCCAGCAGCCAAGTAGGATACAGATCCTACGAGCAGTACTTC.

The chain carries TRBV5-4 and TRBJ2-3; 13 bases are shared with TRBD2. The CDR3 loop spans 15 amino acids. V shed 5 bases, J shed 8 bases, and the junction held 8 bases outside the gene matches. CDR1 is SGHNT and CDR2 is YYREEE in the germline V gene (reference sequence). The DNA of the CDR3 is TGTGCCAGCAGTTTCTCCGGGACTAGCGGGGTTACGCAGTATTTT. Translated, it gives CASSFSGTSGVTQYF.